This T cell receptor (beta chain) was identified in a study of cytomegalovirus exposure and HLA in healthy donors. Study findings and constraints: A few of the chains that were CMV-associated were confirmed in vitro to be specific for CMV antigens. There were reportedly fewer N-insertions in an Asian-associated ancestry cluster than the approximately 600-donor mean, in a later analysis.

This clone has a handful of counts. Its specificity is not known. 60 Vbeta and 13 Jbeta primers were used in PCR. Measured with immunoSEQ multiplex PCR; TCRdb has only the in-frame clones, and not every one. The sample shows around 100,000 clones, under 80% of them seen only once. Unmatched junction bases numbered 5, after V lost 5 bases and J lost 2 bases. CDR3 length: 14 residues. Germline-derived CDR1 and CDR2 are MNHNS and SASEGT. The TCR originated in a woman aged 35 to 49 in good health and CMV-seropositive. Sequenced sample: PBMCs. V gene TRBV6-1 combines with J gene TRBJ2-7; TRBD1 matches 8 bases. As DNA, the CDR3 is TGTGCCAGCAGTAGACAGGGGATCACCTACGAGCAGTACTTC. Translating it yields CASSRQGITYEQYF.